Below, 18 T cell receptor beta chains from the same sample are listed, as sequenced in a study of cytomegalovirus exposure and HLA in healthy donors. Use of 60 Vbeta and 13 Jbeta primers characterized the PCR. The data were produced by immunoSEQ multiplex PCR, yet TCRdb's version contains in-frame clones alone and is incomplete. This sample has some 160,000 clones, with around three quarters found just once. The source material was PBMCs. Every receptor here comes from a man aged 35 to 55 in good health and CMV-seronegative.

As regards this clone: Other DNA variants within this sample encode the same CDR3. V is TRBV29-1 and J is TRBJ1-1; D is ambiguous. CDR3 length: 10 residues. V was cut by 8 bases and J by 4 bases, with 8 bases left in between. Germline assignment: CDR1 SQVTM and CDR2 ANQGSEA. Written as DNA, the CDR3 is TGCAGCCCGACTGTCACTGAAGCTTTCTTT. Protein product: CSPTVTEAFF.

In DNA, the CDR3 is TGTGCCAGCAGAATCTCCTTTTACAATGAGCAGTTCTTC. Encoded protein: CASRISFYNEQFF. This chain uses TRBV6-5 with TRBJ2-1, with D hard to call. Trimming pared 6 bases from V and 4 bases from J, leaving 10 bases between. This CDR3 region has 13 residues. Looked up from germline, CDR1 is MNHEY and CDR2 is SVGAGI.

The table lists this clone with a few counts. This chain connects TRBV7-4 to TRBJ2-1; 7 nucleotides agree with TRBD1. Germline assignment: CDR1 SGHVT and CDR2 SQSDAQ. With 5 bases clipped from V and 2 bases from J, the junction kept 6 bases outside the gene matches. The CDR3 loop spans 15 amino acids. The DNA for the CDR3 is TGTGCCAGCAGCACCCAGGGGGATCCCTACAATGAGCAGTTCTTC. This codes for CASSTQGDPYNEQFF.

This clone showed up many times. This chain links TRBV4-1 with TRBJ2-7; 8 bases map to TRBD2. Trimming cost V 1 base and J 1 base; bases outside gene matches: 3. Germline-derived CDR1 and CDR2 are MGHRA and YSYEKL. The CDR3 covers 15 residues. In DNA form, the CDR3 reads TGCGCCAGCAGCCAAGCGACTAGCGTATCCTACGAGCAGTACTTC. It yields the protein CASSQATSVSYEQYF.

In regard to this clone: Other DNA sequences in this sample translate to the same CDR3. The chain is built from TRBV19 and TRBJ1-5, with 10 bases matching TRBD1. With 6 bases clipped from V and 0 bases from J, the junction kept 8 bases outside the gene matches. The CDR3 sequence is 17 residues long. Germline V gene lookup returns CDR1 LNHDA and CDR2 SQIVND (reference sequence). CDR3 amino acids: CASSPRGTGVSNQPQHF. The CDR3 bases are TGTGCCAGTAGCCCTAGAGGGACAGGGGTTAGCAATCAGCCCCAGCATTTT.

The chain couples TRBV29-1 to TRBJ2-7; D is possibly TRBD1 (5 bases). The CDR3 length is 14 residues. Per germline, CDR1 SQVTM and CDR2 ANQGSEA. Trimming cost V 0 bases and J 3 bases, with 12 bases left between them. CDR3 bases: TGCAGCGTTGAAGATTCCGGACACCTCTACGAGCAGTACTTC. The encoded protein is CSVEDSGHLYEQYF.

The chain is built from TRBV4-3 and TRBJ2-7; TRBD2 agrees at 7 bases. Looked up from germline, CDR1 is LGHNA and CDR2 is YSLEER. V lost 1 base and J lost 0; bases outside the gene matches: 12. The length of the CDR3 is 18 residues. In nucleotides, the CDR3 is TGCGCCAGCAGCCAAGCGTACAGCGGGACCTCTTTCTCCTACGAGCAGTACTTC. Its translation: CASSQAYSGTSFSYEQYF.

The rearrangement joins TRBV5-6 to TRBJ1-3; maybe TRBD1 (6 bases). CDR1 and CDR2 (germline): SGHDT, YYEEEE. Trimming stripped 7 bases from V and 1 base from J, with 12 bases between. The CDR3 has 14 residues. As DNA, the CDR3 is TGTGCCAGCCTAGTACAGGGTTCTGGAAACACCATATATTTT. Its protein product is CASLVQGSGNTIYF.

The chain combines TRBV9 with TRBJ1-4, with TRBD1 matching over 8 bases. The length of the CDR3 is 15 residues. V trimming: 0 bases; J trimming: 8 bases; junction bases outside the gene matches: 6. The germline V gene encodes CDR1 SGDLS and CDR2 YYNGEE. In DNA form, the CDR3 reads TGTGCCAGCAGCGTAGAAACAGGGGGAGGAGAAAAACTGTTTTTT. Translating it yields CASSVETGGGEKLFF.

This clone was counted between two and nine times. The J gene is TRBJ1-1, the V gene TRBV7-2, with D perhaps matching TRBD1 (6 bases). Trimming shortened V by 8 bases and J by 1 base, and 11 bases separated the two germline ends. Germline lookup yields CDR1 SGHTA and CDR2 FQGNSA. CDR3 size: 13 residues. In nucleotides, the CDR3 is TGTGCCAGCCAGCCGGGACAGAACACTGAAGCTTTCTTT. Its protein is CASQPGQNTEAFF.

The CDR3: CASSRSGGARDTQYF. In DNA, the CDR3 is TGTGCCAGCAGCCGTAGCGGGGGGGCAAGAGATACGCAGTATTTT. The chain links TRBV7-8 to TRBJ2-3; TRBD2 matches at 11 bases. The germline V gene has CDR1 SGHVS and CDR2 FQNEAQ. Trimming took 5 bases from V and 5 from J; bases not matched to a gene: 6. The CDR3 extends over 15 amino acids.

The V gene is TRBV5-6, the J gene TRBJ1-1; possibly TRBD1 for D (5 bases). V was clipped by 4 bases and J by 5 bases, with 15 bases between them. The germline V gene encodes CDR1 SGHDT and CDR2 YYEEEE. This CDR3 is 14 amino acids long. The CDR3 protein is CASSPGPGGTEAFF. CDR3 nucleotide sequence: TGTGCCAGCAGCCCTGGCCCGGGGGGGACTGAAGCTTTCTTT.

In this sample, this clone turned up a few times. The gene calls are TRBV11-2 and TRBJ2-3; 11 nucleotides align to TRBD2. Trimming removed 4 bases from V and 0 bases from J; junction bases left unmatched: 6. This CDR3 has 17 residues. Germline lookup yields CDR1 SGHAT and CDR2 FQNNGV. CDR3 sequence (DNA): TGTGCCAGCAGCTCCGGGACTAGCGGCCCTAGCACAGATACGCAGTATTTT. It is translated as CASSSGTSGPSTDTQYF.

This chain links TRBV25-1 with TRBJ1-2; TRBD1 might be the D (5 bases). The CDR3 consists of 14 residues. V lost 4 bases to trimming and J lost 4 bases, with 13 bases between them. Germline CDR1 and CDR2: MGHDK and SYGVNS. This CDR3 is CASSGGGRGYGYTF. CDR3 DNA sequence: TGTGCCAGCAGTGGGGGGGGAAGAGGCTATGGCTACACCTTC.

This clone came up a few times. V is TRBV14 and J is TRBJ1-4; 8 bases match TRBD1. This CDR3 is 14 amino acids long. The germline V gene encodes CDR1 SGHDN and CDR2 FVKESK. The V gene end was trimmed by 4 bases and the J gene end by 7 bases; junction bases not matched to a gene: 5. The CDR3 nucleotides read TGTGCCAGCAGCCGGCAGGGGGCTTTTGAAAAACTGTTTTTT. It codes for CASSRQGAFEKLFF.

This chain connects TRBV19 to TRBJ2-3; no reliable D call. The germline V gene encodes CDR1 LNHDA and CDR2 SQIVND (reference sequence). The CDR3 consists of 13 residues. V was pared by 4 bases and J by 3 bases, with 8 bases between. The CDR3 here is CASSRASTDTQYF. CDR3 coding DNA: TGTGCCAGTAGTAGAGCGTCGACAGATACGCAGTATTTT.

The chain uses TRBV29-1 and TRBJ1-2; tentative D call: TRBD1 (5 bases). The CDR3 contains 11 residues. Germline-derived CDR1 and CDR2 are SQVTM and ANQGSEA. Trimming removed 6 bases from V and 8 bases from J, with 13 bases in between. CDR3 loop: CSVLTVHGYTF. DNA for the CDR3: TGCAGCGTCCTGACAGTACACGGCTACACCTTC.

This clone was detected once. The chain uses TRBV19 and TRBJ2-5, with 7 nucleotides matching TRBD1. Germline values: CDR1 LNHDA, CDR2 SQIVND (reference sequence). After removal of 6 bases from V and 6 bases from J, the junction contained 16 bases not matched to a gene. CDR3 length: 16 residues. The CDR3 sequence: CASSETATGDWKTQYF. CDR3 nucleotides: TGTGCCAGTAGCGAAACCGCAACAGGGGATTGGAAGACCCAGTACTTC.